These 27 T cell receptor beta chains were sequenced from one sample in a study of cytomegalovirus exposure and HLA in healthy donors. The PCR employed 60 Vbeta primers together with 13 Jbeta primers. Data came from immunoSEQ multiplex PCR; TCRdb stores just in-frame clones and leaves some out. The sample consists of more than 80,000 clones, roughly three fifths of them appearing once. Specimen: PBMCs. The receptors derive from a man aged 60 to 69 in good health and CMV-seronegative.

CDR3 loop: CAISDMNTEAFF. The CDR3 DNA sequence: TGTGCCATCAGTGATATGAACACTGAAGCTTTCTTT. The chain combines TRBV10-3 with TRBJ1-1; D call uncertain. Germline V CDR1 and CDR2: ENHRY, SYGVKD. The CDR3 length is 12 residues. Trimming left V 3 bases short and J 0 bases short, with 2 bases between.

CDR3: CASSFLPGGGSYEQYF. CDR3 bases: TGTGCCAGCAGCTTCTTGCCAGGGGGTGGCTCCTACGAGCAGTACTTC. The rearrangement links TRBV11-2 to TRBJ2-7; 7 bases map to TRBD1. Germline CDR1 reads SGHAT; CDR2 reads FQNNGV. The CDR3 spans 16 residues. Trimming cost V 3 bases and J 0 bases; bases outside gene matches: 8.

The V call is TRBV19, the J call TRBJ2-1; D may be TRBD1 (6 bases). V was clipped by 6 bases and J by 0 bases, with 15 bases between them. This CDR3 has 16 amino acids. The germline gives CDR1 LNHDA, CDR2 SQIVND (reference sequence). In DNA, the CDR3 is TGTGCCAGTAGACGCCGGGACACTGGCTCCTACAATGAGCAGTTCTTC. As protein: CASRRRDTGSYNEQFF.

This chain joins TRBV12-5 and TRBJ2-5, with D uncertain. The CDR3 is 15 amino acids. Germline assignment: CDR1 LGHNT and CDR2 FRNRAP. Trimming took 1 base from V and 1 from J, leaving 10 bases between them. The CDR3 DNA follows: TGTGCTAGTGGTTTGGGCTCTATGGTCCAAGAGACCCAGTACTTC. This codes for CASGLGSMVQETQYF. Filled out from reference TRBV12-5 and TRBJ2-5, the complete variable domain reads DARVTQTPRHKVTEMGQEVTMRCQPILGHNTVFWYRQTMMQGLELLAYFRNRAPLDDSGMPKDRFSAEMPDATLATLKIQPSEPRDSAVYFCASGLGSMVQETQYFGPGTRLLVL.

This clone was seen a handful of times. This sequence joins TRBV7-9 and TRBJ1-2, with D maybe TRBD1 (5 bases). The CDR3 runs to 12 residues. Deletions cut 5 bases from V and 6 bases from J, with 10 bases between. Germline V gene lookup returns CDR1 SEHNR and CDR2 FQNEAQ (reference sequence). CDR3 sequence reads: CASSTDSHGYTF. DNA of the CDR3: TGTGCCAGCAGCACCGACAGCCATGGCTACACCTTC.

The rearrangement joins TRBV6-1 to TRBJ2-3, with a weak D call TRBD2 (5 bases). The V end lost 11 bases, the J end lost 0 bases, and 12 bases lay between the germline ends. The CDR3 loop spans 13 amino acids. Per the germline V gene, CDR1 is MNHNS and CDR2 is SASEGT. The CDR3 loop is CAGRTSSTDTQYF. The CDR3 DNA reads as TGTGCCGGGAGAACATCTAGCACAGATACGCAGTATTTT.

The chain links TRBV6-4 to TRBJ2-5, with D possibly matching TRBD2 (5 bases). Germline V gives CDR1 MRHNA, CDR2 SNTAGT. The CDR3 is 14 residues long. V lost 6 bases and J 5 bases, leaving 16 bases between the germline ends. The DNA for the CDR3 is TGTGCCAGCAGGAGAAGGGTGAGAGGGGAGACCCAGTACTTC. Its translation is CASRRRVRGETQYF.

The chain recombines TRBV6-1 with TRBJ2-1; the D is unclear. The CDR3 is made up of 16 amino acids. From germline, CDR1 is MNHNS and CDR2 SASEGT. V was trimmed by 0 bases and J by 0 bases, leaving 9 bases between them. CDR3 loop: CASSEAPGGSYNEQFF. CDR3 DNA: TGTGCCAGCAGTGAAGCACCTGGCGGCTCCTACAATGAGCAGTTCTTC.

This rearrangement joins TRBV29-1 to TRBJ2-1; 9 bases are a match to TRBD2. With 2 bases clipped from V and 5 bases from J, the junction kept 7 bases outside the gene matches. This CDR3 has 15 residues. In germline, CDR1 is SQVTM, CDR2 ANQGSEA. The CDR3 DNA reads TGCAGCGTTGAACCTTTAGCGGGGGCCCACAATGAGCAGTTCTTC. It yields the protein CSVEPLAGAHNEQFF.

This clone was observed a few times. J is TRBJ1-4 and V is TRBV28; D possibly corresponds to TRBD1 (5 bases). The CDR3 extends over 15 amino acids. Germline CDR1 and CDR2: MDHEN and SYDVKM. The V and J ends lost 6 bases and 0 bases respectively, with 11 bases between them. The DNA of the CDR3 is TGTGCCAGCAGAACCAGACAGACAACTAATGAAAAACTGTTTTTT. This encodes CASRTRQTTNEKLFF. Filled out from reference TRBV28 and TRBJ1-4, the complete variable domain reads DVKVTQSSRYLVKRTGEKVFLECVQDMDHENMFWYRQDPGLGLRLIYFSYDVKMKEKGDIPEGYSVSREKKERFSLILESASTNQTSMYLCASRTRQTTNEKLFFGSGTQLSVL.

In this sample, this clone turned up a few times. This sequence joins TRBV7-2 and TRBJ2-7, with D perhaps TRBD2 (6 bases). Germline CDR1 and CDR2: SGHTA and FQGNSA. The CDR3 runs 17 residues. Trimming shortened V by 0 bases and J by 3 bases, and 18 bases separated the two germline ends. CDR3 amino acids: CASSLAGVGGVFYEQYF. In DNA, the CDR3 is TGTGCCAGCAGCTTAGCGGGGGTGGGGGGTGTCTTCTACGAGCAGTACTTC.

The chain has TRBV30 and TRBJ2-2; TRBD2 might be the D (5 bases). The CDR3 has 13 amino acids. Between the trimmed V and J ends, which lost 2 bases and 5 bases, there was a span of 9 bases. Per the germline V gene, CDR1 is GTSNPN and CDR2 is SVGIG (reference sequence). The CDR3 sequence: CAWSWSGTGELFF. CDR3 sequence (DNA): TGTGCCTGGAGTTGGTCGGGGACCGGGGAGCTGTTTTTT.

The chain links TRBV11-3 to TRBJ2-7; 8 bases are a match to TRBD1. Germline V gene sequence: CDR1 SGHNT, CDR2 YENEEA. This CDR3 comprises 13 residues. The trim removed 1 base at V and 7 bases at J, leaving 3 bases unmatched. The CDR3 nucleotides are TGTGCCAGCAGCTTAGCCCGGGACAGGGAGCAGTACTTC. Amino acids: CASSLARDREQYF.

The chain uses TRBV9 and TRBJ2-7; a possible D gene is TRBD2 (6 bases). CDR1 and CDR2 (germline): SGDLS, YYNGEE. The CDR3 runs 15 residues. V was pared by 0 bases and J by 4 bases, with 14 bases between. The CDR3 DNA follows: TGTGCCAGCAGCGTAGGTAGACTCGGAGGGTACGAGCAGTACTTC. Protein sequence: CASSVGRLGGYEQYF.

This chain joins TRBV25-1 and TRBJ2-5; tentative D call: TRBD2 (5 bases). CDR3 length: 15 residues. Trimming shortened V by 3 bases and J by 0 bases, and 11 bases separated the two germline ends. CDR1 is MGHDK and CDR2 is SYGVNS in the germline V gene. In DNA form, the CDR3 reads TGTGCCAGCAGTGACCCTTCGGGGTACCAAGAGACCCAGTACTTC. It yields the protein CASSDPSGYQETQYF.

This chain uses TRBV28 with TRBJ1-3; 8 bases align to TRBD1. With V trimmed by 5 bases and J by 5 bases, 17 bases remained unmatched. Germline CDR1 and CDR2: MDHEN and SYDVKM. The CDR3 has 18 amino acids. CDR3 in amino acids: CASSPPKPTGGDRNTIYF. The CDR3 bases are TGTGCCAGCAGTCCTCCGAAACCAACAGGGGGAGACAGAAACACCATATATTTT.

The table lists this clone with a few counts. The rearrangement joins TRBV5-5 to TRBJ2-1; weak D call: TRBD2 (6 bases). Germline V gene data show CDR1 as SGHKS and CDR2 as YYEKEE (reference sequence). This CDR3 is built from 15 residues. V was cut by 6 bases and J by 2 bases, with 15 bases left in between. DNA for the CDR3: TGTGCCAGCATTGCCTTGGGGGGAGCCTACAATGAGCAGTTCTTC. Translated: CASIALGGAYNEQFF.

The DNA of the CDR3 is TGTGCCAGCAGTTACGGGACAGACTACAATGAGCAGTTCTTC. It translates to CASSYGTDYNEQFF. The V gene is TRBV6-6, the J gene TRBJ2-1; TRBD1 matches at 7 bases. Germline V CDR1 and CDR2: MNHNY, SVGAGI (reference sequence). Unmatched junction bases numbered 1, after V lost 2 bases and J lost 3 bases. This CDR3 has 14 residues.

The rearrangement links TRBV6-1 to TRBJ2-7; the match to TRBD2 covers 9 bases. The V gene's germline CDR1 is MNHNS and CDR2 SASEGT. The junction had 5 bases not matched to a gene; V was cut back by 8 bases and J by 0 bases. There are 14 residues in the CDR3. In DNA, the CDR3 is TGTGCCAGCTCTGGACTAGCGAGCTCCTACGAGCAGTACTTC. Amino acids: CASSGLASSYEQYF.

The V gene is TRBV30, the J gene TRBJ1-5; no reliable D call. This CDR3 region has 15 residues. Germline CDR1 is GTSNPN and CDR2 is SVGIG (reference sequence). V dropped 2 bases and J dropped 2 bases, with 13 bases sitting between them. In nucleotides, the CDR3 is TGTGCCTGGAGTACCCCCGGTTTTCGCAATCAGCCCCAGCATTTT. It specifies CAWSTPGFRNQPQHF.

The V and J genes are TRBV5-6 and TRBJ1-2; 7 bases fit TRBD1. With V trimmed by 2 bases and J by 6 bases, 7 bases remained unmatched. Germline V gives CDR1 SGHDT, CDR2 YYEEEE. The CDR3 spans 14 residues. Written as DNA, the CDR3 is TGTGCCAGCAGCTTCGGACAGGTCGTTCATGGCTACACCTTC. Translating gives CASSFGQVVHGYTF.

This chain uses TRBV2 with TRBJ1-2; tentatively, D is TRBD1 (5 bases). Trimming pared 4 bases from V and 0 bases from J, leaving 12 bases between. The germline V gene encodes CDR1 SNHLY and CDR2 FYNNEI. The CDR3 sequence is 15 residues long. CDR3 DNA sequence: TGTGCCAGCAGTGTGGGGGGGACCACTAACTATGGCTACACCTTC. The encoded protein is CASSVGGTTNYGYTF.

This clone occurred a few times. The rearrangement joins TRBV6-5 to TRBJ2-5; D might be TRBD2 (5 bases). Trimming cost V 7 bases and J 4 bases, with 13 bases left between them. Germline CDR1 MNHEY, CDR2 SVGAGI. The CDR3 is made up of 13 amino acids. CDR3 region: CASMEAPRETQYF. For the CDR3, the DNA is TGTGCCAGCATGGAGGCTCCCCGAGAGACCCAGTACTTC.

The chain has TRBV21-1 and TRBJ2-7; the table's D call, TRBD1, was not checked against the DNA. TRBV21-1 is noted as a pseudogene. The length of the CDR3 is 19 residues. CDR3: CASSKDPTWGPVLVYEQYF. The CDR3 DNA is TGTGCCAGCAGCAAAGATCCCACCTGGGGGCCCGTTTTGGTCTACGAGCAGTACTTC.

The chain uses TRBV6-5 and TRBJ2-7; 9 bases map to TRBD2. CDR1 is MNHEY, CDR2 SVGAGI, per germline. V lost 4 bases, J lost 3 bases, and 10 bases stayed unmatched. CDR3 length: 16 residues. The CDR3 spells CASSSFSGGQLYEQYF. CDR3 DNA sequence: TGTGCCAGCAGTTCCTTTAGCGGGGGCCAACTCTACGAGCAGTACTTC.

This clone was found a few times. The rearrangement joins TRBV28 to TRBJ2-5, with D uncertain. Germline CDR1 reads MDHEN; CDR2 reads SYDVKM. The CDR3 extends over 13 amino acids. V was shortened by 6 bases and J by 1 base, with 9 bases between the two germline ends. CDR3 region: CASSQSLQETQYF. The CDR3 nucleotides are TGTGCCAGCAGCCAAAGCCTCCAAGAGACCCAGTACTTC.

J is TRBJ2-7 and V is TRBV28; 8 bases line up with TRBD1. This CDR3 is built from 14 residues. The germline V gene encodes CDR1 MDHEN and CDR2 SYDVKM. Trimming removed 3 bases from V and 7 bases from J; junction bases left unmatched: 8. In DNA, the CDR3 is TGTGCCAGCAGTTTGGGGCAGGGGGCGGGAGAGCAGTACTTC. This encodes CASSLGQGAGEQYF.